The T cell receptor beta chain under discussion was sequenced for a study of blood T cell repertoires in COVID-19. The count of this clone is one. The CDR3 covers 13 residues. The V end was cut by 1 base, the J end by 9 bases, with 12 bases between. CDR1 is LGHDT, CDR2 YNNKEL, per germline (reference sequence). Authors' processing steps: By means of reference gene primer amplification, nucleated cell counts were estimated. The data were produced by immunoSEQ multiplex PCR, yet TCRdb's version contains in-frame clones alone and is incomplete. The DNA gave D and trimming, while V, J and clone size come from that table. This table has some 110,000 clones, over 55% appearing once.

The sequence derives from a human donor with acute or convalescent COVID-19. The donor label of this sample is uncertain. The J gene is TRBJ1-1, the V gene TRBV3-1 (or the pseudogene TRBV3-2), with D maybe TRBD1 (5 bases). Sequencing used peripheral blood. The CDR3 loop is CASSQAGDRKAFF. CDR3 DNA: TGTGCCAGCAGCCAAGCGGGTGACAGAAAAGCTTTCTTT.